The T cell receptor (beta chain) under discussion was sequenced for a study of T cell responses to AZD1222 COVID-19 vaccine. Overall study results and limits: A mostly white British donor set with more females was recruited, and clonal diversity was possibly underestimated. Distributed over spike, vaccine-associated CD4 TCRs predominated at 160-218 and 743-854. Elevations in Spike-specific TCR breadth and depth followed administration of two AZD1222 doses.

Sequencing was performed with immunoSEQ multiplex PCR; in TCRdb, only in-frame clones are kept and a portion is missing. The sample shows approximately 160,000 clones, approximately 93% of them seen only once. As regards this clone: Its matching antigen is unknown.

V was shortened by 7 bases and J by 1 base, with 11 bases between the two germline ends. CDR3 length: 13 residues. Per germline, CDR1 SGHRS and CDR2 YFSETQ. The TCR originated in an adult in good health. This specimen was peripheral blood, taken on day 0 of AZD1222 vaccination. The chain combines TRBV5-1 with TRBJ1-1; D gene unclear. The CDR3 coding sequence is TGCGCCAGCTCCCGGGATCCGAACACTGAAGCTTTCTTT. Its protein is CASSRDPNTEAFF.